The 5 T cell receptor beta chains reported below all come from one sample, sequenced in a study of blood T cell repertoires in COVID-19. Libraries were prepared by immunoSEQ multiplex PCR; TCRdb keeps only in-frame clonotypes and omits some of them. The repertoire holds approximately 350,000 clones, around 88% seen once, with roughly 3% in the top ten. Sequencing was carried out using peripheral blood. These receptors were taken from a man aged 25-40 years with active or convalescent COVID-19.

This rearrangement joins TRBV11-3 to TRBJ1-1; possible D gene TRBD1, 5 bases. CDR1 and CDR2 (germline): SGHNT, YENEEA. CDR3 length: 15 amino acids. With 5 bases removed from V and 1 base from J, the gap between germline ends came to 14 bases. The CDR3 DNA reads TGTGCCAGCAGCCCAGGAATGGGGGGGAACACTGAAGCTTTCTTT. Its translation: CASSPGMGGNTEAFF.

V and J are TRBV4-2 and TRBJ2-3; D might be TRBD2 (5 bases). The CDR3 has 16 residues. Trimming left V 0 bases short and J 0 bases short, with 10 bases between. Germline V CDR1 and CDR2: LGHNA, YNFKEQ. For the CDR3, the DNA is TGTGCCAGCAGCCAAGAAGGAGGATATAGCACAGATACGCAGTATTTT. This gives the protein CASSQEGGYSTDTQYF.

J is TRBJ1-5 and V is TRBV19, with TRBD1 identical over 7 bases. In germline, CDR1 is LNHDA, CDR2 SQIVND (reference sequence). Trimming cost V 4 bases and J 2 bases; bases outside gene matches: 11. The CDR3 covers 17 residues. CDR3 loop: CASSKDREGPRNQPQHF. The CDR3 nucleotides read TGTGCCAGTAGTAAAGACAGGGAGGGTCCGCGCAATCAGCCCCAGCATTTT.

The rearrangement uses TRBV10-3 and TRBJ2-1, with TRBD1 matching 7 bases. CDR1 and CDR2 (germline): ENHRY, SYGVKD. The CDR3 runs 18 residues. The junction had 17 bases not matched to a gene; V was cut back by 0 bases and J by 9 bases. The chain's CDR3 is CAISESPQTGPLTTEQFF. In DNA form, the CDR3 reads TGTGCCATCAGTGAGTCCCCACAGACAGGGCCTTTAACGACTGAGCAGTTCTTC.

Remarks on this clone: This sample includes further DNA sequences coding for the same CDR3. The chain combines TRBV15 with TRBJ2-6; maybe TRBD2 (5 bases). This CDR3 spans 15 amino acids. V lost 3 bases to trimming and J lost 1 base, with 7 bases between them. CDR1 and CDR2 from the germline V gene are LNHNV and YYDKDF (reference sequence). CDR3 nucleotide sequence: TGTGCCACCAGCAGGGGCGGGTCTGGGGCCAACGTCCTGACTTTC. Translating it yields CATSRGGSGANVLTF.